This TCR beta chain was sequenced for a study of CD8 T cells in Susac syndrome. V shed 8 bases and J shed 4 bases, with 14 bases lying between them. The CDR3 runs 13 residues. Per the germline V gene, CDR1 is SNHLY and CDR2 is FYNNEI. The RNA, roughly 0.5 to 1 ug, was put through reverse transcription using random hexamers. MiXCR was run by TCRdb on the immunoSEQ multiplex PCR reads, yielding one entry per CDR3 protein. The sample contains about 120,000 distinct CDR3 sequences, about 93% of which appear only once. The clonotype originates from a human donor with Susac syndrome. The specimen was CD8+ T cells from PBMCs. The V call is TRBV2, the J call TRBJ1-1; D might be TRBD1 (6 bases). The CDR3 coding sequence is TGTGCCAGCCGAACAGGGCTGACCACTGAAGCTTTCTTT. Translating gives CASRTGLTTEAFF.